Presented here are 27 T cell receptor beta chains from one specimen sequenced in a study of CD8+ T cells in alopecia areata. Sequencing used cDNA as its template, made by extracting RNA and reverse transcribing it. Clones were sequenced by immunoSEQ multiplex PCR, and TCRdb holds only the in-frame ones, with some missing. The sample holds 170,000 or so clones, 63% seen once. The sample consisted of CD4+ T cells sorted from blood, taken at week 0. The receptor set was obtained from a human donor with alopecia areata.

This chain uses TRBV6-5 with TRBJ2-1, with D possibly called TRBD1 or TRBD2 (5 bases each). The CDR3 covers 14 residues. Trimming pared 2 bases from V and 2 bases from J, leaving 7 bases between. The germline CDR1 and CDR2 sequences are MNHEY and SVGAGI. CDR3 DNA: TGTGCCAGCAGTTACATGGGGGCCTACAATGAGCAGTTCTTC. Residues: CASSYMGAYNEQFF.

This clone was seen a few times. V gene TRBV19 combines with J gene TRBJ2-2, with D uncertain. The CDR3 spans 13 residues. V gave up 5 bases and J gave up 1 base, with 5 bases separating them. CDR1 LNHDA and CDR2 SQIVND come from the germline V gene (reference sequence). The CDR3 region is CASSAGNTGELFF. The CDR3 DNA sequence: TGTGCCAGTAGTGCCGGGAACACCGGGGAGCTGTTTTTT.

A single count supports this clone. The rearrangement uses TRBV29-1 and TRBJ2-7, with a possible D match to TRBD2 (6 bases). The V end lost 3 bases, the J end lost 7 bases, and 10 bases lay between the germline ends. This CDR3 region has 11 residues. The germline V gene has CDR1 SQVTM and CDR2 ANQGSEA. The chain's CDR3 is CSVDGGSEQYF. CDR3 bases: TGCAGCGTTGACGGGGGTTCTGAGCAGTACTTC.

The chain uses TRBV12-5 and TRBJ2-5; D is tentatively TRBD1 or TRBD2 (5 bases each). The length of the CDR3 is 15 residues. The germline gives CDR1 LGHNT, CDR2 FRNRAP. The V gene lost 5 bases and the J gene lost 4 bases, with 17 bases spanning the gap. CDR3 nucleotides: TGTGCTAGTGGTACCAGCGTAGGGACGGGAGAGACCCAGTACTTC. This translates into CASGTSVGTGETQYF.

This chain joins TRBV11-2 and TRBJ2-3, with no clear D. The germline V gene encodes CDR1 SGHAT and CDR2 FQNNGV. V dropped 4 bases and J dropped 7 bases, with 12 bases sitting between them. CDR3 length: 13 amino acids. As DNA, the CDR3 is TGTGCCAGCAGCTCCGTCGATTACTATACGCAGTATTTT. It specifies CASSSVDYYTQYF.

The CDR3 nucleotides read TGTGCCAGCAGCTTAGGTGCAGGGGGCTCCACAGATACGCAGTATTTT. Protein product: CASSLGAGGSTDTQYF. V usage is TRBV7-2 and J usage is TRBJ2-3; 8 bases are shared with TRBD1. CDR1 and CDR2 (germline): SGHTA, FQGNSA. The ends lost 1 base at V and 2 bases at J; junction bases unmatched: 5. This CDR3 has 16 amino acids.

This clone was detected a few times. V is TRBV14 and J is TRBJ2-2; a weak D match, TRBD1 (6 bases). This CDR3 has 19 amino acids. V was cut by 2 bases and J by 0 bases, with 19 bases left in between. CDR1 SGHDN and CDR2 FVKESK come from the germline V gene. The CDR3 nucleotides read TGTGCCAGCAGCCAATTAAGGGGGAACAGGGTCGCGAACACCGGGGAGCTGTTTTTT. It specifies CASSQLRGNRVANTGELFF.

V is TRBV7-2 and J is TRBJ2-3, with D perhaps TRBD2 (5 bases). The length of the CDR3 is 15 residues. The V end was cut by 5 bases, the J end by 3 bases, with 15 bases between. The germline CDR1 and CDR2 sequences are SGHTA and FQGNSA. The CDR3, as DNA: TGTGCCAGCAGCCACGAGGACTGGAATACAGATACGCAGTATTTT. Translated: CASSHEDWNTDTQYF.

This clone was seen once. The chain is built from TRBV9 and TRBJ2-1; TRBD1 agrees at 7 bases. The CDR3 runs 14 residues. Germline V CDR1 and CDR2: SGDLS, YYNGEE. J gave up 4 bases and V 3 bases, and 4 bases lay outside the gene matches. This CDR3 is CASSARDRYNEQFF. CDR3 nucleotide sequence: TGTGCCAGCAGCGCCCGGGACAGATACAATGAGCAGTTCTTC.

By sample fraction, this clone is medium-sized. The gene calls are TRBV10-3 and TRBJ2-1; a weak D match, TRBD2 (6 bases). This CDR3 region has 14 residues. Trimming took off 7 bases at V and 11 bases at J, with 21 bases between the two ends. Germline V CDR1 and CDR2: ENHRY, SYGVKD. CDR3 sequence: CAITGAGTLRKQFF. CDR3 nucleotide sequence: TGTGCCATCACTGGTGCGGGGACCCTCAGGAAGCAGTTCTTC.

The chain couples TRBV30 to TRBJ2-2; TRBD1 matches at 7 bases. V lost 2 bases, J lost 3 bases, and 3 bases stayed unmatched. This CDR3 region has 14 residues. The germline CDR1 and CDR2 sequences are GTSNPN and SVGIG (reference sequence). The CDR3 DNA reads as TGTGCCTGGAGTTGGGACAGAGACACCGGGGAGCTGTTTTTT. It is translated as CAWSWDRDTGELFF.

The gene calls are TRBV6-5 and TRBJ2-3; no clear D gene. Germline CDR1 is MNHEY and CDR2 is SVGAGI. The CDR3 covers 14 residues. V lost 6 bases to trimming and J lost 0 bases, with 10 bases between them. CDR3 amino acids: CASRGFGSTDTQYF. CDR3 nucleotides: TGTGCCAGCAGAGGTTTTGGGAGCACAGATACGCAGTATTTT.

The genes are TRBV19 and TRBJ2-3; D not resolved. The CDR3 runs 13 residues. Germline-derived CDR1 and CDR2 are LNHDA and SQIVND (reference sequence). Trimming removed 9 bases at V and 4 bases at J, with 14 bases between. CDR3 protein: CASSSPLADTQYF. CDR3 in DNA: TGTGCCAGCAGCTCCCCCCTCGCAGATACGCAGTATTTT.

V and J are TRBV5-1 and TRBJ2-5; D is possibly TRBD1 (6 bases). Germline-derived CDR1 and CDR2 are SGHRS and YFSETQ. V lost 3 bases and J lost 4, with 16 bases in between. The CDR3 is 15 amino acids. The CDR3 region is CASSSLTQGRETQYF. The CDR3 nucleotides read TGCGCCAGCAGCTCCCTCACCCAGGGGAGAGAGACCCAGTACTTC.

The J gene is TRBJ1-1, the V gene TRBV29-1; D remains unclear. The germline V and J ends were trimmed by 7 bases and 1 base, with 16 bases remaining between them. Germline V CDR1 and CDR2: SQVTM, ANQGSEA. The CDR3 totals 14 residues. This chain's CDR3 is CSGTRTATNTEAFF. The CDR3 DNA reads as TGCAGCGGGACCCGGACGGCCACGAACACTGAAGCTTTCTTT.

This clone was counted between two and nine times. CDR3 region: CASSLGPSFTDTQYF. The CDR3 bases are TGTGCCAGCAGCCTGGGACCGAGTTTCACAGATACGCAGTATTTT. The chain recombines TRBV6-5 with TRBJ2-3; D could derive from TRBD1 or TRBD2 (5 bases each). Trimming removed 6 bases from V and 2 bases from J, with 15 bases in between. CDR1 and CDR2 from the germline V gene are MNHEY and SVGAGI. The CDR3 runs to 15 residues.

The J gene is TRBJ1-5, the V gene TRBV4-3, with D uncertain. The length of the CDR3 is 15 residues. Per the germline V gene, CDR1 is LGHNA and CDR2 is YSLEER. V was trimmed by 0 bases and J by 5 bases, leaving 11 bases between them. CDR3 sequence reads: CASSQEYWDYQPQHF. CDR3 in DNA: TGCGCCAGCAGCCAAGAGTATTGGGATTATCAGCCCCAGCATTTT.

The rearrangement uses TRBV30 and TRBJ1-2; D not certain. V was shortened by 0 bases and J by 2 bases, with 16 bases between the two germline ends. This CDR3 comprises 16 residues. The germline gives CDR1 GTSNPN, CDR2 SVGIG (reference sequence). CDR3 in DNA: TGTGCCTGGAGTGTAACAAAAAGTGGGCAAAACTATGGCTACACCTTC. Translated: CAWSVTKSGQNYGYTF.

The chain recombines TRBV5-1 with TRBJ1-4, with TRBD1 as a possible D gene (5 bases). The germline CDR1 and CDR2 sequences are SGHRS and YFSETQ. V shed 7 bases and J shed 8 bases, with 18 bases lying between them. The CDR3 length is 14 residues. The CDR3 region has the DNA TGCGCCAGCGGATCCGGGACGGTAAACGAAAAACTGTTTTTT. It yields the protein CASGSGTVNEKLFF.

The genes are TRBV29-1 and TRBJ2-2, with D uncertain. Between the trimmed V and J ends, which lost 5 bases and 0 bases, there was a span of 10 bases. Germline V gives CDR1 SQVTM, CDR2 ANQGSEA. The CDR3 sequence is 14 residues long. CDR3 coding DNA: TGCAGCGTTCGGCAAAGCGCGAACACCGGGGAGCTGTTTTTT. This gives the protein CSVRQSANTGELFF.

This chain connects TRBV29-1 to TRBJ1-5; 8 bases agree with TRBD1. The CDR3 has 11 residues. Germline loops: CDR1 SQVTM, CDR2 ANQGSEA. Losses at the gene ends were 7 bases for V and 8 bases for J; bases not matched to a gene: 4. The CDR3 nucleotides are TGCAGCGCCAGGGGGCCGGAGCCCCAGCATTTT. Amino acids: CSARGPEPQHF.

This clone was counted only a few times. The rearrangement joins TRBV2 to TRBJ2-4, with 8 positions matching TRBD1. Per germline, CDR1 SNHLY and CDR2 FYNNEI. The CDR3 sequence is 16 residues long. J gave up 5 bases and V 0 bases, and 6 bases lay outside the gene matches. Here the CDR3 reads CASSEALSGGQNIQYF. The DNA of the CDR3 is TGTGCCAGCAGTGAAGCGCTGTCAGGGGGCCAAAACATTCAGTACTTC.

The J gene is TRBJ1-2, the V gene TRBV2; 8 nucleotides agree with TRBD1. The germline V gene encodes CDR1 SNHLY and CDR2 FYNNEI. V dropped 6 bases and J dropped 5; count of bases not matched to a gene: 8. The CDR3 is made up of 14 amino acids. The chain's CDR3 is CASRETGAGYGYTF. CDR3 DNA sequence: TGTGCCAGCAGGGAGACAGGGGCGGGTTATGGCTACACCTTC.

The gene calls are TRBV10-2 and TRBJ2-2; no clear D gene. The CDR3 contains 12 residues. Trimming pared 6 bases from V and 6 bases from J, leaving 8 bases between. Germline V gives CDR1 WSHSY, CDR2 SAAADI. DNA for the CDR3: TGCGCCAGCAGGGAATCAGCCGGGGAGCTGTTTTTT. Amino acids: CASRESAGELFF.

V usage is TRBV30 and J usage is TRBJ1-2; D perhaps matches TRBD1 (6 bases). Germline loops: CDR1 GTSNPN, CDR2 SVGIG (reference sequence). V was cut by 2 bases and J by 5 bases, with 12 bases left in between. The length of the CDR3 is 13 residues. CDR3 nucleotide sequence: TGTGCCTGGAGTCTGGCCCAGGGGTATGGCTACACCTTC. It translates to CAWSLAQGYGYTF. Full variable domain (remainder filled in from reference TRBV30 and TRBJ1-2): SQTIHQWPATLVQPVGSPLSLECTVEGTSNPNLYWYRQAAGRGLQLLFYSVGIGQISSEVPQNLSASRPQDRQFILSSKKLLLSDSGFYLCAWSLAQGYGYTFGSGTRLTVV.

The V gene is TRBV5-1, the J gene TRBJ1-6; the D is unclear. The CDR3 spans 16 residues. Germline V gives CDR1 SGHRS, CDR2 YFSETQ. The V end lost 5 bases, the J end lost 5 bases, and 17 bases lay between the germline ends. As DNA, the CDR3 is TGCGCCAGCAGTCCTGCCCCCCTCAGCAATAATTCACCCCTCCACTTT. Its translation is CASSPAPLSNNSPLHF.

This clone was recorded many times. V usage is TRBV4-1 and J usage is TRBJ2-3; 13 bases map to TRBD2. V shed 1 base and J 2 bases; nucleotides not matched to a gene: 3. Germline V gene sequence: CDR1 MGHRA, CDR2 YSYEKL. This CDR3 is 17 amino acids long. The CDR3 DNA sequence: TGCGCCAGCAGCCAAGCGGGACTAGCGGGGACCACAGATACGCAGTATTTT. As protein: CASSQAGLAGTTDTQYF.